Listed below are T cell receptor beta chains from one sample, sequenced in a study of early T cells in non-severe SARS-CoV-2 infection. TCRdb processed the 5' RACE reads anew with MiXCR; each CDR3 protein has one entry. This sample carries tens of thousands of distinct CDR3 sequences, roughly 13% of them seen once, and the ten largest clones take 2.5% to 3%. The sample consisted of whole blood. The receptor source for this set is an adult who was a healthcare worker with PCR-confirmed SARS-CoV-2 infection or an uninfected control (not recorded which). The CDR3 runs from the conserved cysteine through the conserved F or W. The D gene is left open where the match is weak. The size of a clone is reported for some rows only, either as once, few or many, or as a class for expanded clones.

CDR3: CASSLNRYTDTQYF; DNA: TGTGCCAGCAGTTTAAACAGGTACACAGATACGCAGTATTTT; J: TRBJ2-3; V: TRBV27; size: many; D: NA
CDR3: CASSTGADTQYF; DNA: TGTGCCAGCTCAACGGGGGCAGATACGCAGTATTTT; J: TRBJ2-3; V: TRBV18; size: many; D: NA
CDR3: CASSLKKTGELFF; DNA: TGTGCCAGCAGCTTAAAAAAGACCGGGGAGCTGTTTTTT; J: TRBJ2-2; V: TRBV7-6; size: many; D: NA
CDR3: CATRGAGDNQPQHF; DNA: TGTGCCACCAGGGGGGCAGGTGACAATCAGCCCCAGCATTTT; J: TRBJ1-5; V: TRBV24-1; size: many; D: NA
CDR3: CASSPRRGDTQYF; DNA: TGTGCCAGCAGCCCCCGGAGAGGCGATACGCAGTATTTT; J: TRBJ2-3; V: TRBV7-2; size: many; D: NA
CDR3: CSAGWDRGHLPPLHF; DNA: TGCAGTGCTGGCTGGGACAGGGGGCACCTCCCCCCCCTCCACTTT; J: TRBJ1-6; V: TRBV20-1; size: NA; D: TRBD1
CDR3: CASSLGTGKRAGNQPQHF; DNA: TGTGCCAGCAGTTTAGGGACAGGGAAAAGGGCGGGCAATCAGCCCCAGCATTTT; J: TRBJ1-5; V: TRBV12-3/TRBV12-4; size: NA; D: TRBD1
CDR3: CASRGQQPYNEQFF; DNA: TGTGCCAGCAGGGGACAGCAGCCCTACAATGAGCAGTTCTTC; J: TRBJ2-1; V: TRBV25-1; size: many; D: TRBD1
CDR3: CAISGPQAQDTQYF; DNA: TGTGCCATCAGCGGGCCTCAGGCACAAGATACGCAGTATTTT; J: TRBJ2-3; V: TRBV10-3; size: many; D: NA
CDR3: CASSMGTAYEQYF; DNA: TGTGCCAGCTCAATGGGGACAGCCTACGAGCAGTACTTC; J: TRBJ2-7; V: TRBV18; size: many; D: TRBD1
CDR3: CSVRQGTGPQHF; DNA: TGCAGCGTTCGCCAGGGTACGGGGCCCCAGCATTTT; J: TRBJ1-5; V: TRBV29-1; size: few; D: NA
CDR3: CASSWDATYEQYF; DNA: TGTGCCAGCAGTTGGGATGCGACTTACGAGCAGTACTTC; J: TRBJ2-7; V: TRBV25-1; size: NA; D: NA
CDR3: CARSPRGRGNTGELFF; DNA: TGCGCCAGGAGCCCCCGGGGGAGGGGGAACACTGGGGAGCTGTTTTTT; J: TRBJ2-2; V: TRBV5-1; size: NA; D: NA
CDR3: CASSYSYRNLNYEQYF; DNA: TGTGCCAGCAGTTACTCGTATCGTAACCTAAACTACGAGCAGTACTTC; J: TRBJ2-7; V: TRBV6-5; size: NA; D: NA
CDR3: CASSLGFHGEAFF; DNA: TGTGCCAGCAGTTTGGGATTCCATGGGGAAGCTTTCTTT; J: TRBJ1-1; V: TRBV12-3/TRBV12-4; size: few; D: NA
CDR3: CASGVGASNTEAFF; DNA: TGTGCCAGTGGTGTAGGGGCGTCCAACACTGAAGCTTTCTTT; J: TRBJ1-1; V: TRBV5-6; size: many; D: NA
CDR3: CSVEPRLAEETQYF; DNA: TGCAGCGTTGAACCCCGACTAGCGGAAGAGACCCAGTACTTC; J: TRBJ2-5; V: TRBV29-1; size: few; D: TRBD2
CDR3: CASSMKGAPYNSPLHF; DNA: TGTGCCAGCAGTATGAAGGGAGCCCCTTATAATTCACCCCTCCACTTT; J: TRBJ1-6; V: TRBV5-6; size: many; D: NA
CDR3: CSARGQGGGEQYF; DNA: TGCAGTGCTAGGGGACAAGGGGGAGGCGAGCAGTACTTC; J: TRBJ2-7; V: TRBV20-1; size: many; D: NA
CDR3: CASSPLPHGDTEAFF; DNA: TGTGCCAGCAGCCCACTCCCACATGGGGACACTGAAGCTTTCTTT; J: TRBJ1-1; V: TRBV7-3; size: few; D: NA
CDR3: CASSSRLGSPSPDTQYF; DNA: TGTGCCAGCAGCTCCAGGCTGGGGAGTCCCTCTCCAGATACGCAGTATTTT; J: TRBJ2-3; V: TRBV7-9; size: many; D: NA
CDR3: CASSMSQGGSYEQYF; DNA: TGTGCCAGTAGTATGTCGCAGGGGGGGTCCTACGAGCAGTACTTC; J: TRBJ2-7; V: TRBV19; size: many; D: NA
CDR3: CASGRGFGTEAFF; DNA: TGTGCCAGCGGAAGGGGTTTTGGCACTGAAGCTTTCTTT; J: TRBJ1-1; V: TRBV2; size: NA; D: NA
CDR3: CSAHLPGQGPYEQYF; DNA: TGCAGTGCACATCTTCCGGGACAGGGACCCTACGAGCAGTACTTC; J: TRBJ2-7; V: TRBV20-1; size: many; D: TRBD1
CDR3: CASSLTGGQGHEQYF; DNA: TGTGCCAGCAGTTTGACAGGGGGACAAGGTCACGAGCAGTACTTC; J: TRBJ2-7; V: TRBV11-2; size: many; D: TRBD1
CDR3: CASSRTPNTEAFF; DNA: TGTGCCAGCAGCCGTACACCGAACACTGAAGCTTTCTTT; J: TRBJ1-1; V: TRBV11-2; size: many; D: NA
CDR3: CASRDRVSNQPQHF; DNA: TGTGCCAGCAGGGACAGGGTTAGCAATCAGCCCCAGCATTTT; J: TRBJ1-5; V: TRBV2; size: many; D: TRBD1
CDR3: CASNIAKNIQYF; DNA: TGTGCCAGCAATATAGCCAAAAACATTCAGTACTTC; J: TRBJ2-4; V: TRBV2; size: NA; D: NA
CDR3: CASSQDTRGRAVEAFF; DNA: TGTGCCAGCAGCCAAGATACGCGAGGGAGGGCCGTGGAAGCTTTCTTT; J: TRBJ1-1; V: TRBV3-1; size: many; D: NA
CDR3: CASSLGTGTHTSGANVLTF; DNA: TGTGCCAGCAGCCTCGGGACAGGAACCCATACCTCTGGGGCCAACGTCCTGACTTTC; J: TRBJ2-6; V: TRBV11-2; size: many; D: TRBD1
CDR3: CASSQGPGTSVYEQYF; DNA: TGTGCCAGCAGCCAAGGCCCCGGGACTAGCGTCTACGAGCAGTACTTC; J: TRBJ2-7; V: TRBV3-1; size: many; D: TRBD2
CDR3: CASSQQGDGDTQYF; DNA: TGCGCCAGCAGCCAACAGGGGGATGGAGATACGCAGTATTTT; J: TRBJ2-3; V: TRBV5-1; size: many; D: TRBD1
CDR3: CASRPTGTGELFF; DNA: TGTGCCAGCAGACCAACAGGGACCGGGGAGCTGTTTTTT; J: TRBJ2-2; V: TRBV28; size: NA; D: NA
CDR3: CASSRVHGPDTQYF; DNA: TGTGCCAGCTCACGTGTACACGGACCCGATACGCAGTATTTT; J: TRBJ2-3; V: TRBV18; size: many; D: NA
CDR3: CASSEGRRSGELFF; DNA: TGCGCCAGCAGTGAGGGACGACGTTCCGGGGAGCTGTTTTTT; J: TRBJ2-2; V: TRBV10-2; size: NA; D: NA
CDR3: CASGLSPRDRGQTFF; DNA: TGTGCTAGTGGTTTGTCACCGAGGGACAGGGGACAAACTTTCTTT; J: TRBJ1-1; V: TRBV12-5; size: many; D: TRBD1
CDR3: CASSLRGATVMNTEVFF; DNA: TGTGCCAGCAGTTTAAGGGGCGCGACAGTCATGAACACTGAAGTTTTCTTT; J: TRBJ1-1; V: TRBV27; size: few; D: NA
CDR3: CASSLADMTGLYNEQFF; DNA: TGCGCCAGCAGCTTGGCGGACATGACGGGTCTCTACAATGAGCAGTTCTTC; J: TRBJ2-1; V: TRBV5-1; size: many; D: NA
CDR3: CASSEDVRSYEQYF; DNA: TGTGCCAGCAGTGAAGATGTCCGTTCCTACGAGCAGTACTTC; J: TRBJ2-7; V: TRBV6-1; size: many; D: NA
CDR3: CSVSGTGFYGYTF; DNA: TGCAGCGTTTCAGGGACAGGGTTCTATGGCTACACCTTC; J: TRBJ1-2; V: TRBV29-1; size: few; D: TRBD1
CDR3: CASVPLTGGTADTQYF; DNA: TGTGCCAGCGTCCCCCTCACAGGGGGGACAGCAGATACGCAGTATTTT; J: TRBJ2-3; V: TRBV12-3/TRBV12-4; size: NA; D: TRBD1
CDR3: CASTDRYEQYF; DNA: TGTGCCAGTACAGACCGCTACGAGCAGTACTTC; J: TRBJ2-7; V: TRBV2; size: many; D: NA
CDR3: CASTPLDYNEQFF; DNA: TGTGCCAGCACGCCACTGGACTACAATGAGCAGTTCTTC; J: TRBJ2-1; V: TRBV2; size: NA; D: NA
CDR3: CASSFQPGLAGAFLFF; DNA: TGTGCCAGCAGTTTCCAGCCGGGACTAGCGGGGGCATTCCTGTTCTTC; J: TRBJ2-1; V: TRBV6-6; size: many; D: TRBD2
CDR3: CASRPYRANTEAFF; DNA: TGTGCCAGCAGACCGTACAGGGCCAACACTGAAGCTTTCTTT; J: TRBJ1-1; V: TRBV3-1; size: many; D: NA
CDR3: CASSYSSDFKGQNSPLHF; DNA: TGTGCCAGCAGTTACAGCAGCGACTTCAAGGGCCAAAATTCACCCCTCCACTTT; J: TRBJ1-6; V: TRBV6-6; size: many; D: NA
CDR3: CSVNRGALSTDTQYF; DNA: TGCAGCGTTAACAGGGGGGCCCTTTCGACAGATACGCAGTATTTT; J: TRBJ2-3; V: TRBV29-1; size: many; D: TRBD1
CDR3: CSARDLLGDDYNEQFF; DNA: TGCAGTGCTAGAGATCTTTTAGGGGATGACTACAATGAGCAGTTCTTC; J: TRBJ2-1; V: TRBV20-1; size: many; D: NA
CDR3: CSVGGSRGLAGAELYEQYF; DNA: TGCAGCGTTGGGGGGTCTCGGGGACTAGCGGGAGCGGAGCTCTACGAGCAGTACTTC; J: TRBJ2-7; V: TRBV29-1; size: many; D: TRBD2
CDR3: CASSQGNYGYTF; DNA: TGTGCCAGCTCACAGGGGAACTATGGCTACACCTTC; J: TRBJ1-2; V: TRBV18; size: many; D: NA
CDR3: CASSYGSGMAREQYF; DNA: TGTGCCAGCAGTTACGGCTCAGGGATGGCACGAGAGCAGTACTTC; J: TRBJ2-7; V: TRBV6-6; size: few; D: NA
CDR3: CSADLGEGGEQYF; DNA: TGCAGCGCCGACCTCGGCGAGGGAGGAGAGCAGTACTTC; J: TRBJ2-7; V: TRBV29-1; size: many; D: NA
CDR3: CASSQDRNIQYF; DNA: TGCGCCAGCAGCCAGGACAGAAACATTCAGTACTTC; J: TRBJ2-4; V: TRBV5-1; size: many; D: NA
CDR3: CAWSVSGGIGANVLTF; DNA: TGTGCCTGGAGTGTAAGTGGAGGGATCGGGGCCAACGTCCTGACTTTC; J: TRBJ2-6; V: TRBV30; size: many; D: NA
CDR3: CASSRWALVPGELFF; DNA: TGTGCCAGTAGCAGATGGGCCCTGGTCCCCGGGGAGCTGTTTTTT; J: TRBJ2-2; V: TRBV19; size: few; D: NA
CDR3: CATSDVRGDGELFF; DNA: TGTGCCACCAGTGATGTCAGGGGGGACGGGGAGCTGTTTTTT; J: TRBJ2-2; V: TRBV24-1; size: few; D: NA
CDR3: CSARRTVDTEAFF; DNA: TGCAGTGCTAGACGGACAGTGGACACTGAAGCTTTCTTT; J: TRBJ1-1; V: TRBV20-1; size: NA; D: NA